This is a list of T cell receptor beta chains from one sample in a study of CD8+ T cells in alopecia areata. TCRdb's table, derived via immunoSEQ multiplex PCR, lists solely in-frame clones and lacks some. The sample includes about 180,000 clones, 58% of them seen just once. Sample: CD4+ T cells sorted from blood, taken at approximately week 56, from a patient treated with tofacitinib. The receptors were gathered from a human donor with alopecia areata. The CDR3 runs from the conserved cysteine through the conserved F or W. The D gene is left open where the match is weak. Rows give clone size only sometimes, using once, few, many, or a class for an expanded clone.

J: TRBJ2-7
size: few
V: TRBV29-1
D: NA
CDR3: CSVEANYEQYF
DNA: TGCAGCGTTGAAGCCAACTACGAGCAGTACTTC

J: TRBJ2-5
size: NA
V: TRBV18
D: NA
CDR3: CASSVQETQYF
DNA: TGTGCCAGCTCAGTACAAGAGACCCAGTACTTC

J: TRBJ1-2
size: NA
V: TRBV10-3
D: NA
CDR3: CAISEQRSRYGYTF
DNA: TGTGCCATCAGCGAACAGAGGTCCCGCTATGGCTACACCTTC

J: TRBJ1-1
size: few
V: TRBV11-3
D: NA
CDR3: CASSLSGTWGHRDTEAFF
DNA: TGTGCCAGCAGCTTATCCGGAACTTGGGGACATCGGGACACTGAAGCTTTCTTT

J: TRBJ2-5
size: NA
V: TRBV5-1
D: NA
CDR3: CASYKGRGQETQYF
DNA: TGCGCCAGTTATAAGGGAAGAGGCCAAGAGACCCAGTACTTC

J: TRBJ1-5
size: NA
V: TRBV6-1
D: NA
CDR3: CASSIDRPNQPQHF
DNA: TGTGCCAGCAGCATCGACAGACCCAATCAGCCCCAGCATTTT

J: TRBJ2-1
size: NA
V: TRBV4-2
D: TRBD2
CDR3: CASSQAGRAQFF
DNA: TGTGCCAGCAGCCAAGCTGGGAGGGCGCAGTTCTTC

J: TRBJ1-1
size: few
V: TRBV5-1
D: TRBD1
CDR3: CASRGTGGLNTEAFF
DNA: TGCGCCAGCAGAGGGACAGGGGGTTTGAACACTGAAGCTTTCTTT

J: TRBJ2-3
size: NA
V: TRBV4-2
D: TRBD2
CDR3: CASSPREAGGDTQYF
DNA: TGTGCCAGCAGCCCCCGTGAAGCGGGGGGAGATACGCAGTATTTT

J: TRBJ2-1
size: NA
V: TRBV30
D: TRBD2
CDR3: CALDDGLAKDEQFF
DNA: TGTGCCCTGGATGACGGACTAGCGAAGGATGAGCAGTTCTTC